This T cell receptor (beta chain) originates from a study of siplizumab effects on memory and regulatory T cells. Libraries were prepared by immunoSEQ multiplex PCR; TCRdb keeps only in-frame clonotypes and omits some of them. This table holds about 50,000 clones, over 75% found once. Comment on this clone: Other DNA sequences in the sample encode the same CDR3.

The CDR3 contains 10 residues. Trimming pared 3 bases from V and 4 bases from J, leaving 1 base between. Germline V lookup: CDR1 SGHAT, CDR2 FQNNGV. Sequenced sample: naive CD8+ T cells sorted from blood. The receptor's source is a human donor in good health. This chain uses TRBV11-2 with TRBJ2-7, with unresolved D. The CDR3 DNA reads TGTGCCAGCAGCTTGTACGAGCAGTACTTC. Its protein is CASSLYEQYF.